Shown below are 23 T cell receptor beta chains from a single sample sequenced in a study of T cells after yellow fever vaccination. TCRdb reprocessed the 5' RACE reads with MiXCR, giving one entry per CDR3 protein. The table records 300,000 to 400,000 distinct CDR3 sequences, approximately 8% of them present only once. Specimen: PBMCs, collected more than 35 days after the first yellow fever vaccination. These receptors came from a young man who received the YFV17D yellow fever vaccine.

This clonotype appeared a few times. The chain joins TRBV7-2 to TRBJ1-6; the D is unclear. The germline V and J ends were trimmed by 5 bases and 6 bases, with 8 bases remaining between them. Germline V gene sequence: CDR1 SGHTA, CDR2 FQGNSA. The CDR3 covers 13 residues. This chain's CDR3 is CASSGSPNSPLHF. DNA for the CDR3: TGTGCCAGCAGCGGAAGTCCTAATTCACCCCTCCACTTT.

The V call is TRBV4-3, the J call TRBJ2-3; D is uncertain. This CDR3 comprises 13 residues. Trimming shortened V by 2 bases and J by 0 bases, and 3 bases separated the two germline ends. Germline V gene sequence: CDR1 LGHNA, CDR2 YSLEER. The CDR3 DNA reads as TGCGCCAGCAGCCAACAGAGCACAGATACGCAGTATTTT. It is translated as CASSQQSTDTQYF.

V gene TRBV11-2 combines with J gene TRBJ2-2; TRBD1 matches 8 bases. V lost 2 bases, J lost 6 bases, and 17 bases stayed unmatched. Germline V gives CDR1 SGHAT, CDR2 FQNNGV. The CDR3 has 19 amino acids. The CDR3, as DNA: TGTGCCAGCAGCTTAATGGCAGGGGGCGGCTATAGAGGGGCCGGGGAGCTGTTTTTT. This translates into CASSLMAGGGYRGAGELFF.

This clonotype showed up just a few times. The genes are TRBV30 and TRBJ2-1; D gene unclear. The germline V gene encodes CDR1 GTSNPN and CDR2 SVGIG (reference sequence). Between the trimmed V and J ends, which lost 7 bases and 16 bases, there was a span of 20 bases. This CDR3 contains 11 residues. CDR3 in amino acids: CASFYRPARFF. As DNA, the CDR3 is TGTGCCTCCTTTTACCGCCCCGCTCGATTCTTC.

V is TRBV12-3 or TRBV12-4 and J is TRBJ1-6, with D tentatively TRBD1 (5 bases). This CDR3 spans 15 amino acids. Trimming took off 5 bases at V and 8 bases at J, with 16 bases between the two ends. The CDR3 coding sequence is TGTGCCAGCAGTCCATCCACAGGTTATTATTCACCCCTCCACTTT. Protein product: CASSPSTGYYSPLHF.

This clonotype was seen only a few times. The rearrangement links TRBV11-3 to TRBJ2-1; 8 bases align to TRBD1. The CDR3 is 13 residues long. CDR1 SGHNT and CDR2 YENEEA come from the germline V gene. J was trimmed by 14 bases and V by 1 base; bases with no gene match: 7. CDR3 region: CASSLGLTGDKFF. The CDR3 nucleotides read TGTGCCAGCAGCTTAGGACTGACAGGGGATAAGTTCTTC.

The rearrangement links TRBV7-2 to TRBJ1-5; D remains unclear. This CDR3 region has 14 residues. The V end was cut by 1 base, the J end by 6 bases, with 10 bases between. The germline gives CDR1 SGHTA, CDR2 FQGNSA. The CDR3 DNA follows: TGTGCCAGCAGCTTAGGCCCCAAGGGTCAGCCCCAGCATTTT. Amino acids: CASSLGPKGQPQHF.

This clonotype occurred a few times. This rearrangement joins TRBV20-1 to TRBJ2-1, with D unresolved. The CDR3 has 14 amino acids. Germline assignment: CDR1 DFQATT and CDR2 SNEGSKA (reference sequence). V lost 6 bases, J lost 4 bases, and 16 bases lay in between. The CDR3 region has the DNA TGCAGTGCCAAGCAGGTCTCGGCGTACAATGAGCAGTTCTTC. The encoded protein is CSAKQVSAYNEQFF.

V gene TRBV3-1 combines with J gene TRBJ2-1, with D perhaps matching TRBD1 (6 bases). CDR1 LGHDT and CDR2 YNNKEL come from the germline V gene (reference sequence). The CDR3 covers 14 residues. Trimming cost V 4 bases and J 5 bases, with 12 bases left between them. CDR3 sequence: CASSPQGQDNEQFF. In DNA, the CDR3 is TGTGCCAGCAGCCCCCAGGGGCAGGACAATGAGCAGTTCTTC.

The sample holds many counts of this clonotype. The V gene is TRBV12-3 or TRBV12-4, the J gene TRBJ1-2, with D hard to call. V dropped 6 bases and J dropped 4 bases, with 6 bases sitting between them. The CDR3 spans 11 residues. CDR3 loop: CASRAGYGYTF. The CDR3 DNA reads as TGTGCCAGCAGGGCCGGCTATGGCTACACCTTC.

The CDR3 DNA is TGTGCCAGCAGTCGGACTCCAGGCGGACAGCCCCAGCATTTT. Its translation is CASSRTPGGQPQHF. The rearrangement joins TRBV6-4 to TRBJ1-5; no reliable D call. Per germline, CDR1 MRHNA and CDR2 SNTAGT. The CDR3 is 14 amino acids. Trimming shortened V by 5 bases and J by 7 bases, and 15 bases separated the two germline ends.

This chain uses TRBV15 with TRBJ2-3; the D is unclear. This CDR3 has 17 residues. Per the germline V gene, CDR1 is LNHNV and CDR2 is YYDKDF (reference sequence). The V gene lost 0 bases and the J gene lost 2 bases, with 15 bases spanning the gap. For the CDR3, the DNA is TGTGCCACCAGCAGAGAGCGGCCTTGGTCCCCCACAGATACGCAGTATTTT. Its translation is CATSRERPWSPTDTQYF.

A few counts support this clonotype. CDR3: CASSSRDLRSYEQYV. CDR3 coding DNA: TGTGCCAGCAGTTCTCGGGACCTAAGGTCCTACGAGCAGTACGTC. The V gene is TRBV7-8, the J gene TRBJ2-7; D is possibly TRBD1 or TRBD2 (5 bases each). CDR1 and CDR2 (germline): SGHVS, FQNEAQ. The CDR3 is 15 residues long. The ends were cut back, 6 bases at V and 1 base at J, with 16 bases in the middle.

This clonotype appeared a few times. The J gene is TRBJ2-3, the V gene TRBV28; TRBD2 might be the D (5 bases). V lost 4 bases and J 3 bases, leaving 14 bases between the germline ends. Germline V gene sequence: CDR1 MDHEN, CDR2 SYDVKM. CDR3 length equals 15 residues. The CDR3 protein is CASSSPGLRTDTQYF. The CDR3 DNA follows: TGTGCCAGCAGTTCCCCGGGGTTAAGAACAGATACGCAGTATTTT.

This clonotype was detected only a few times. The rearrangement links TRBV4-2 to TRBJ2-3; possibly TRBD1 for D (5 bases). The V gene's germline CDR1 is LGHNA and CDR2 YNFKEQ. This CDR3 is built from 13 residues. V was pared by 0 bases and J by 15 bases, with 16 bases between. In DNA form, the CDR3 reads TGTGCCAGCAGCCAAGAAGGTAGCTCTGGGGCTTATTTT. The encoded protein is CASSQEGSSGAYF.

This clonotype was seen only a few times. The chain links TRBV24-1 to TRBJ2-5, with 8 bases that match TRBD2. The CDR3 consists of 14 residues. V shed 8 bases and J 1 base; nucleotides not matched to a gene: 5. The germline V gene has CDR1 KGHDR and CDR2 SFDVKD. The CDR3 region has the DNA TGTGCCACCAAACCGCGGGGGGTCCAAGAGACCCAGTACTTC. As protein: CATKPRGVQETQYF.

The V call is TRBV10-3, the J call TRBJ2-7; tentatively, D is TRBD2 (6 bases). Trimming removed 4 bases from V and 3 bases from J, with 13 bases in between. CDR3 size: 14 residues. CDR1 is ENHRY, CDR2 SYGVKD, per germline. The CDR3 spells CAISVNSGYYEQYF. CDR3 DNA sequence: TGTGCCATCAGTGTGAATAGCGGATACTACGAGCAGTACTTC.

The chain couples TRBV20-1 to TRBJ2-1; no firm D call. This CDR3 region has 14 residues. In germline, CDR1 is DFQATT, CDR2 SNEGSKA (reference sequence). The V end was cut by 3 bases, the J end by 0 bases, with 9 bases between. The CDR3, as DNA: TGCAGTGCTAGTCCCCTGAGCTCCTACAATGAGCAGTTCTTC. As protein: CSASPLSSYNEQFF.

This chain connects TRBV7-9 to TRBJ1-2, with TRBD1 as a possible D gene (5 bases). The V gene's germline CDR1 is SEHNR and CDR2 FQNEAQ (reference sequence). V was pared by 6 bases and J by 8 bases, with 13 bases between. CDR3 size: 12 residues. CDR3 residues: CASSQGGVGYTF. CDR3 coding DNA: TGTGCCAGCAGTCAAGGAGGGGTCGGCTACACCTTC.

This clonotype was recorded a few times. The rearrangement joins TRBV7-3 to TRBJ2-1, with D possibly being TRBD2 (7 bases). Looked up from germline, CDR1 is SGHTA and CDR2 is FQGTGA. Trimming left V 4 bases short and J 8 bases short, with 18 bases between. The CDR3 is made up of 15 amino acids. The CDR3 nucleotides read TGTGCCAGCAGCTCGTCGGGGGGCGTTTGGGATGAGCAGTTCTTC. This encodes CASSSSGGVWDEQFF.

A few counts support this clonotype. J is TRBJ2-5 and V is TRBV5-1, with D unresolved. The germline V and J ends were trimmed by 4 bases and 6 bases, with 13 bases remaining between them. The CDR3 runs to 13 residues. Germline lookup yields CDR1 SGHRS and CDR2 YFSETQ. For the CDR3, the DNA is TGCGCCAGCAGCGTAACGGGTGGACAGACCCAGTACTTC. Translating gives CASSVTGGQTQYF. The entire variable domain, with the rest obtained from reference TRBV5-1 and TRBJ2-5, is as follows: KAGVTQTPRYLIKTRGQQVTLSCSPISGHRSVSWYQQTPGQGLQFLFEYFSETQRNKGNFPGRFSGRQFSNSRSEMNVSTLELGDSALYLCASSVTGGQTQYFGPGTRLLVL.

This chain connects TRBV5-6 to TRBJ1-1; 11 bases are shared with TRBD1. The CDR3 is made up of 17 amino acids. Trimming cost V 0 bases and J 5 bases; bases outside gene matches: 9. Germline assignment: CDR1 SGHDT and CDR2 YYEEEE. As DNA, the CDR3 is TGTGCCAGCAGCTTGGGATTTACCGGGACAGGGGGGACTGAAGCTTTCTTT. It specifies CASSLGFTGTGGTEAFF.

This clonotype was detected only a few times. The chain couples TRBV18 to TRBJ1-6; D gene ambiguous. Germline V CDR1 and CDR2: KGHSH, LQKENI. V was shortened by 4 bases and J by 7 bases, with 11 bases between the two germline ends. This CDR3 has 14 amino acids. The CDR3 DNA reads TGTGCCAGCTCACTAGAGGCCAGGAATTCACCCCTCCACTTT. Translation gives CASSLEARNSPLHF.